This T cell receptor (beta chain) was found in a study of Ad26.COV2.S vaccination and SARS-CoV-2 variants. The study, taken as a whole, reports: Total responses of T cells may have been underestimated by the analyses of TCR breadth and depth.

The treatment was: some 20 received Ad26.COV2.S at low or high dose, single or two shots; a few received placebo; per-sample allocation not given. At day 63 after the first vaccine or placebo injection, samples were drawn. Sequenced by immunoSEQ multiplex PCR; TCRdb stores in-frame clones only, minus some. The data show roughly 420,000 clones, roughly 89% seen once. Turning to this clone: The antigen is unknown.

The V and J ends lost 5 bases and 8 bases respectively, with 16 bases between them. Germline CDR1 SQVTM, CDR2 ANQGSEA. The CDR3 covers 13 residues. The sequence came from a person aged 18-60 years who received the Ad26.COV2.S COVID-19 vaccine or a placebo. The chain joins TRBV29-1 to TRBJ2-1, with unresolved D. The sample was peripheral blood, taken in a trial of Ad26.COV2.S vaccine versus placebo. CDR3 in DNA: TGCAGCGTTCGGGCACTTTTTTCGGATGAGCAGTTCTTC. Translated, it gives CSVRALFSDEQFF.